Listed here are 25 T cell receptor beta chains from one sample, sequenced in a study of CD8 T cells in Susac syndrome. The authors reverse transcribed about 0.45 to 1 ug RNA with random hexamers. TCRdb itself ran the immunoSEQ multiplex PCR reads through MiXCR, one entry per CDR3 protein. The sample yields some 120,000 distinct CDR3 sequences, approximately 94% seen once. Source material: CD4+ T cells from PBMCs. These receptors were obtained from a human donor with multiple sclerosis.

CDR3 amino acids: CASSYPDSESNQPQHF. The DNA of the CDR3 is TGTGCCAGCAGTTACCCGGACAGTGAGAGCAATCAGCCCCAGCATTTT. The chain links TRBV6-2 or TRBV6-3 to TRBJ1-5; D might be TRBD1 (6 bases). The ends were cut back, 2 bases at V and 1 base at J, with 12 bases in the middle. Germline CDR1 MNHEY, CDR2 SVGEGT. The CDR3 totals 16 residues.

The rearrangement joins TRBV20-1 to TRBJ2-5; D is uncertain. Trimming shortened V by 1 base and J by 5 bases, and 11 bases separated the two germline ends. The CDR3 is made up of 13 amino acids. Germline V CDR1 and CDR2: DFQATT, SNEGSKA (reference sequence). Here the CDR3 DNA reads TGCAGTGCTAGAGCACCTATAGGGGAGACCCAGTACTTC. It encodes CSARAPIGETQYF.

This clonotype has only one observation. The V gene is TRBV21-1, the J gene TRBJ1-1. TRBV21-1 is described as a pseudogene. The CDR3 spans 18 residues. The CDR3 region is CASSAHTQAVRRDTEAFF. CDR3 sequence (DNA): TGTGCCAGCAGCGCTCACACCCAGGCGGTAAGGCGGGACACTGAAGCTTTCTTT.

This clonotype was observed a single time. The chain joins TRBV4-2 to TRBJ2-1, with 7 bases that match TRBD1. The V gene's germline CDR1 is LGHNA and CDR2 YNFKEQ. This CDR3 is built from 15 residues. The J segment lost 6 bases and the V segment lost 3 bases, leaving 8 bases of the junction unmatched. The CDR3 region is CASSQVSTGINEQFF. CDR3 sequence (DNA): TGTGCCAGCAGCCAGGTCTCGACAGGGATCAATGAGCAGTTCTTC.

The V call is TRBV6-2 or TRBV6-3, the J call TRBJ2-7, with a tentative D call TRBD1 (5 bases). The CDR3 spans 16 residues. Per germline, CDR1 MNHEY and CDR2 SVGEGT. Trimming shortened V by 4 bases and J by 10 bases, and 26 bases separated the two germline ends. Here the CDR3 DNA reads TGTGCCAGCAGTTGGTTATGCGACAGATCTACGAAGGATCAGTACTTC. Its protein product is CASSWLCDRSTKDQYF.

This chain links TRBV23-1 with TRBJ2-1; 10 bases are shared with TRBD2. Being an ORF, TRBV23-1 has a function that is uncertain. V dropped 3 bases and J dropped 8; count of bases not matched to a gene: 10. There are 16 residues in the CDR3. CDR3 DNA sequence: TGCGCCAGCAGTCATCCGAGCGGGAGGGGAAGGGATGAGCAGTTCTTC. It is translated as CASSHPSGRGRDEQFF.

The chain joins TRBV25-1 to TRBJ2-1; TRBD2 agrees at 8 bases. There are 16 residues in the CDR3. The ends lost 5 bases at V and 3 bases at J; junction bases unmatched: 9. The germline V gene encodes CDR1 MGHDK and CDR2 SYGVNS. The chain's CDR3 is CASSSLGSGGYNEQFF. DNA of the CDR3: TGTGCCAGCAGTTCTTTAGGAAGCGGGGGCTACAATGAGCAGTTCTTC.

The V gene is TRBV12-3 or TRBV12-4, the J gene TRBJ1-2; TRBD1 agrees at 8 bases. V lost 7 bases to trimming and J lost 3 bases; unmatched junction nucleotides: 4. This CDR3 is 13 amino acids long. As DNA, the CDR3 is TGTGCCAGCACCGGACAGGGCCACTATGGCTACACCTTC. This codes for CASTGQGHYGYTF.

The chain is built from TRBV6-5 and TRBJ1-1; 7 positions agree with TRBD1. After removal of 4 bases from V and 8 bases from J, the junction contained 7 bases not matched to a gene. The CDR3 runs to 13 residues. Germline V gene data show CDR1 as MNHEY and CDR2 as SVGAGI. As DNA, the CDR3 is TGTGCCAGCAGTTCGAGACAGGGAAGGGAAGCTTTCTTT. This codes for CASSSRQGREAFF.

The CDR3 here is CAWSVRQIPGANVLTF. CDR3 DNA sequence: TGTGCCTGGAGTGTACGACAGATTCCTGGGGCCAACGTCCTGACTTTC. This chain links TRBV30 with TRBJ2-6; tentative D call: TRBD1 (5 bases). Germline V gives CDR1 GTSNPN, CDR2 SVGIG (reference sequence). Trimming took 0 bases from V and 2 from J, leaving 11 bases between them. The CDR3 loop spans 16 amino acids. Filled out from reference TRBV30 and TRBJ2-6, the complete variable domain reads SQTIHQWPATLVQPVGSPLSLECTVEGTSNPNLYWYRQAAGRGLQLLFYSVGIGQISSEVPQNLSASRPQDRQFILSSKKLLLSDSGFYLCAWSVRQIPGANVLTFGAGSRLTVL.

The chain uses TRBV6-5 and TRBJ2-7; D gene unclear. Germline V gene sequence: CDR1 MNHEY, CDR2 SVGAGI. V was shortened by 0 bases and J by 0 bases, with 6 bases between the two germline ends. The CDR3 runs to 14 residues. The CDR3 reads CASSYSPGSYEQYF. The CDR3, as DNA: TGTGCCAGCAGTTACTCCCCCGGCTCCTACGAGCAGTACTTC.

This chain connects TRBV13 to TRBJ2-7; the match to TRBD2 covers 8 bases. Losses at the gene ends were 5 bases for V and 3 bases for J; bases not matched to a gene: 3. The CDR3 sequence is 13 residues long. Germline V lookup: CDR1 PRHDT, CDR2 FYEKMQ (reference sequence). CDR3 sequence reads: CASSLLADYEQYF. The CDR3 nucleotides are TGTGCCAGCAGCCTACTAGCGGACTACGAGCAGTACTTC.

This chain uses TRBV2 with TRBJ2-7, with D maybe TRBD1 (7 bases). The CDR3 has 13 residues. V was cut by 7 bases and J by 3 bases, with 13 bases left in between. Germline CDR1 and CDR2: SNHLY and FYNNEI. The CDR3 DNA is TGTGCCAGCATATCAGGGGGGCTCTACGAGCAGTACTTC. It specifies CASISGGLYEQYF.

The V gene is TRBV4-2, the J gene TRBJ1-2; TRBD1 matches 10 bases. Germline CDR1 LGHNA, CDR2 YNFKEQ. The CDR3 consists of 15 residues. V lost 0 bases to trimming and J lost 5 bases; unmatched junction nucleotides: 3. This CDR3 is CASSQERTGGYGYTF. CDR3 coding DNA: TGTGCCAGCAGCCAAGAGCGGACAGGGGGATATGGCTACACCTTC.

The chain uses TRBV7-9 and TRBJ1-1; maybe TRBD1 (6 bases). Germline V lookup: CDR1 SEHNR, CDR2 FQNEAQ (reference sequence). The germline V and J ends were trimmed by 3 bases and 5 bases, with 16 bases remaining between them. The CDR3 contains 15 residues. The CDR3 is CASSLRGAMTTEAFF. The CDR3 DNA reads as TGTGCCAGCAGCTTGAGGGGGGCCATGACGACTGAAGCTTTCTTT.

This clonotype was counted once. The genes are TRBV18 and TRBJ1-1; D unresolved. Trimming left V 3 bases short and J 6 bases short, with 11 bases between. Per germline, CDR1 KGHSH and CDR2 LQKENI. This CDR3 is 13 amino acids long. The CDR3 bases are TGTGCCAGCTCACCCATTGAGGATGCTGAAGCTTTCTTT. It encodes CASSPIEDAEAFF.

V usage is TRBV5-1 and J usage is TRBJ1-1; D may be TRBD1 (6 bases). CDR1 SGHRS and CDR2 YFSETQ come from the germline V gene. This CDR3 comprises 20 residues. Trimming removed 0 bases at V and 0 bases at J, with 24 bases between. The CDR3: CASSLDGGLTELSLNTEAFF. The CDR3 DNA reads TGCGCCAGCAGCTTGGATGGGGGCTTAACTGAACTCTCCCTGAACACTGAAGCTTTCTTT.

The gene calls are TRBV15 and TRBJ2-7; no definite D call. Germline-derived CDR1 and CDR2 are LNHNV and YYDKDF (reference sequence). The V and J ends lost 3 bases and 0 bases respectively, with 9 bases between them. This CDR3 comprises 14 residues. In nucleotides, the CDR3 is TGTGCCACCAGCAGGCACGTGGGCTCCTACGAGCAGTACTTC. Translating gives CATSRHVGSYEQYF.

The rearrangement links TRBV7-8 to TRBJ2-5; 10 nucleotides line up with TRBD2. Germline CDR1 reads SGHVS; CDR2 reads FQNEAQ. The CDR3 is 17 amino acids. Trimming removed 4 bases from V and 3 bases from J; junction bases left unmatched: 11. For the CDR3, the DNA is TGTGCCAGCAGCTCCCGGAGAGCGGGAGGGCCGAAAGAGACCCAGTACTTC. Its translation: CASSSRRAGGPKETQYF.

This chain joins TRBV6-5 and TRBJ2-7; maybe TRBD1 (5 bases). The CDR3 spans 12 residues. The germline V gene encodes CDR1 MNHEY and CDR2 SVGAGI. The ends were cut back, 7 bases at V and 5 bases at J, with 12 bases in the middle. For the CDR3, the DNA is TGTGCCAGCAAAAGGGGTGGAGACGAGCAGTACTTC. Its protein is CASKRGGDEQYF.

The chain's CDR3 is CAGGSPTVTWGYGYTF. DNA of the CDR3: TGTGCCGGAGGTTCCCCGACTGTTACCTGGGGCTATGGCTACACCTTC. The chain links TRBV30 to TRBJ1-2; D gene uncertain. This CDR3 spans 16 amino acids. Germline values: CDR1 GTSNPN, CDR2 SVGIG (reference sequence). V was clipped by 8 bases and J by 4 bases, with 26 bases between them.

This chain connects TRBV18 to TRBJ2-2; 9 bases map to TRBD1. The V gene's germline CDR1 is KGHSH and CDR2 LQKENI. J gave up 1 base and V 6 bases, and 6 bases lay outside the gene matches. CDR3 length: 16 residues. The CDR3 protein is CASSLGTGKNTGELFF. The DNA for the CDR3 is TGTGCCAGCTCCCTAGGGACAGGGAAGAACACCGGGGAGCTGTTTTTT.

The J gene is TRBJ1-2, the V gene TRBV11-2, with D possibly being TRBD1 (5 bases). V was cut by 6 bases and J by 0 bases, with 23 bases left in between. CDR3 size: 18 residues. CDR1 is SGHAT, CDR2 FQNNGV, per germline. CDR3 in DNA: TGTGCCAGCAGACCCCTGAGACAGACTGGGATCTCTAACTATGGCTACACCTTC. It yields the protein CASRPLRQTGISNYGYTF.

The chain joins TRBV6-2 or TRBV6-3 to TRBJ2-7; D is possibly TRBD1 (6 bases). V lost 0 bases to trimming and J lost 5 bases, with 11 bases between them. The CDR3 has 14 amino acids. Per the germline V gene, CDR1 is MNHEY and CDR2 is SVGEGT. The CDR3: CASSYSSRGNEQYF. The CDR3 DNA reads TGTGCCAGCAGTTACTCTAGCAGGGGCAACGAGCAGTACTTC.

The V call is TRBV20-1, the J call TRBJ2-5; the D is unclear. Germline CDR1 reads DFQATT; CDR2 reads SNEGSKA (reference sequence). V was clipped by 6 bases and J by 5 bases, with 13 bases between them. The CDR3 runs to 12 residues. CDR3 protein: CSAAGFLETQYF. Written as DNA, the CDR3 is TGCAGTGCAGCCGGGTTTTTGGAGACCCAGTACTTC.